This T cell receptor beta chain appears in the sequencing data of a study of radiotherapy plus CTLA-4 blockade in lung cancer. Sequencing was performed with immunoSEQ multiplex PCR; in TCRdb, only in-frame clones are kept and a portion is missing. This sample has under 90,000 clones; about three quarters occur once, and the top ten carry roughly 13%. As regards this clone: Its antigen is undetermined.

Study observations and caveats: Radiotherapy plus ipilimumab was followed by expansion in blood of tumor-derived TCR clones. Alongside interferon-beta, early blood T cell clone dynamics were reportedly the best predictor of response.

The CDR3 has 16 residues. CDR1 and CDR2 from the germline V gene are ENHRY and SYGVKD. J gave up 7 bases and V 2 bases, and 6 bases lay outside the gene matches. The specimen comprised peripheral blood, sampled from a patient treated with radiotherapy plus ipilimumab. The clonotype was recovered from a human donor with non-small cell lung cancer that progressed on radiotherapy plus ipilimumab. J is TRBJ1-5 and V is TRBV10-3, with TRBD1 identical over 12 bases. CDR3 sequence: CAISEGDRGRVQPQHF. DNA for the CDR3: TGTGCCATCAGTGAGGGGGACAGGGGGCGCGTGCAGCCCCAGCATTTT.